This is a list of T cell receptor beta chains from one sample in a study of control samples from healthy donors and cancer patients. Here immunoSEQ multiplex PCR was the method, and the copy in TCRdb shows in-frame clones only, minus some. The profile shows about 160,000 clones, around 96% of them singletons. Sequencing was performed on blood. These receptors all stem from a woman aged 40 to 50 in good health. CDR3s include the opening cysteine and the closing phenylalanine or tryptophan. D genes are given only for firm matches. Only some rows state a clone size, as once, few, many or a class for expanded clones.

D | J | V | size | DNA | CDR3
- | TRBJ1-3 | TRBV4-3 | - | TGCGCCAGCAGCCAAGAGTTTTCGGCTCTCTCTGGAAACACCATATATTTT | CASSQEFSALSGNTIYF
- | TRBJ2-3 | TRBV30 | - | TGTGCCTTTCAAGGAAGCACAGATACGCAGTATTTT | CAFQGSTDTQYF
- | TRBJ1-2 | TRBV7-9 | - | TGTGCCAGCAGCCGACCAAACTATGGCTACACCTTC | CASSRPNYGYTF
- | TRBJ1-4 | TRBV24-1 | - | TGTGCCACCGCGAGGGGGTTGGAAAAACTGTTTTTT | CATARGLEKLFF
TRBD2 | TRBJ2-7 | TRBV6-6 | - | TGTGCCACCAACCCCGGGGTTCTAGCGGTATCCTACGAGCAGTACTTC | CATNPGVLAVSYEQYF
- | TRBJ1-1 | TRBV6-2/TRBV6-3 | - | TGTGCCAGCAGTCACTGGACCGAGATGAACACTGAAGCTTTCTTT | CASSHWTEMNTEAFF
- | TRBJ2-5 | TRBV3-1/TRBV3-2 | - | TGTGCCAGCAAAGAATTACAGACCCAGTACTTC | CASKELQTQYF
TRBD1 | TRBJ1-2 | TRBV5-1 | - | TGCGCCAGCAGCCTTGGGACAGGACTAGTCTATGGCTACACCTTC | CASSLGTGLVYGYTF
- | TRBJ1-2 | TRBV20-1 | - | TGCAGTGCGTTAGGGCCCCATGGCTACACCTTC | CSALGPHGYTF
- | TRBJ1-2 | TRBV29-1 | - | TGCAGCGTTGTTACAGGCCTTAACTATGGCTACACCTTC | CSVVTGLNYGYTF
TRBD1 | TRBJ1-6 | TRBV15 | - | TGTGCCACCAGCAGAGATGCTTTCGGGACAGGGAGAAATTCACCCCTCCACTTT | CATSRDAFGTGRNSPLHF
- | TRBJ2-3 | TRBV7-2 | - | TGTGCCAGCAGCTTACAAACAGGGTCTACTGATACGCAGTATTTT | CASSLQTGSTDTQYF
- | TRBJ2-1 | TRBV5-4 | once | TGTGCCAGCAGCTTGTCACCCTTGATGGAGCTTTCCTACAATGAGCAGTTCTTC | CASSLSPLMELSYNEQFF
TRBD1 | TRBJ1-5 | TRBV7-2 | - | TGTGCCAGCAGCGAAAGGACAGGAGATCAGCCCCAGCATTTT | CASSERTGDQPQHF
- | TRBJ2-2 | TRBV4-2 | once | TGTGCCAGCAGCCAAGATTACCGGGTTACCGGGGAGCTGTTTTTT | CASSQDYRVTGELFF
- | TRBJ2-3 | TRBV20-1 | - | TGCAGTGCTAGTCAGGCCAGGGTAGCGTGGCCAGATACGCAGTATTTT | CSASQARVAWPDTQYF
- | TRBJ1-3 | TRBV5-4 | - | TGTGCCAGCAGCTTGGGAACACTCTCTGGAAACACCATATATTTT | CASSLGTLSGNTIYF
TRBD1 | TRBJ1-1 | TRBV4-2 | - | TGTGCCAGCAGCCGACCGGGACAGGGGGATTTAGCTTTCTTT | CASSRPGQGDLAFF
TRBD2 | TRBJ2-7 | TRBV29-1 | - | TGCAGCGCCACGGGACTAGCGGGACACGAGCAGTACTTC | CSATGLAGHEQYF
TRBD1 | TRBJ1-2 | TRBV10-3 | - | TGTGCCATCAGTGAGACGGACAGGGCCGGTGGCTACACCTTC | CAISETDRAGGYTF
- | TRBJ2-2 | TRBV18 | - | TGTGCCAGCTCCCCCGGCTATACAAGGTCCGGGGAGCTGTTTTTT | CASSPGYTRSGELFF
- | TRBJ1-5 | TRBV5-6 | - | TGTGCCAGCAGCCCCGGGGGTCCAAAACAGGCGGGGGTCAATCAGCCCCAGCATTTT | CASSPGGPKQAGVNQPQHF
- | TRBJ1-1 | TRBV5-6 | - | TGTGCCAGCAGCTCGCCGGGACAAAAGAACACTGAAGCTTTCTTT | CASSSPGQKNTEAFF
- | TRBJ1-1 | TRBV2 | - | TGTGCCAGCAGTGCCTTGGGATTCGACGGGAACACTGAAGCTTTCTTT | CASSALGFDGNTEAFF
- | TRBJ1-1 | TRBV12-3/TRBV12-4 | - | TGTGCCAGCAGTTTATTTAGGGGCACTGAAGCTTTCTTT | CASSLFRGTEAFF
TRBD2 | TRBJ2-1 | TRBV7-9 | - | TGTGCCAGCAGCTTCTCTACGGGGGGTGAGCAGTTCTTC | CASSFSTGGEQFF
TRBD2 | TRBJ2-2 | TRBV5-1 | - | TGCGCCAGCAGCCAAGGACTAGCGGGTCGTAACACCGGGGAGCTGTTTTTT | CASSQGLAGRNTGELFF
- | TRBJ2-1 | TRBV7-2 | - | TGTGCCAGCAGCTTAATGGCGGGCAGCTCCTACAATGAGCAGTTCTTC | CASSLMAGSSYNEQFF
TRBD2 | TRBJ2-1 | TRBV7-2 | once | TGTGCCAGCAGCTTACGACTAGCGGGTCTCGATGAGCAGTTCTTC | CASSLRLAGLDEQFF
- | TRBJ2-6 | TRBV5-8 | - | TGTGCCAGCAGCTTGTGGCTCCGCTCTGGGGCCAACGTCCTGACTTTC | CASSLWLRSGANVLTF
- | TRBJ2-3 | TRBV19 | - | TGTGCCAGTAGTAGGACACGTCCTCAAGATACGCAGTATTTT | CASSRTRPQDTQYF
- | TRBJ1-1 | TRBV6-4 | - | TGTGCCAGCAGGGGAGAAGGGAACACTGAAGCTTTCTTT | CASRGEGNTEAFF
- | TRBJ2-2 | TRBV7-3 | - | TGTGCCAGCAGCCGTACAGGGTCTTCTAACACCGGGGAGCTGTTTTTT | CASSRTGSSNTGELFF
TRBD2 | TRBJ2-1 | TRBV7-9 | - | TGTGCCAGCAGCCCGATAGGCGGGGGGGGACCCTACAATGAGCAGTTCTTC | CASSPIGGGGPYNEQFF
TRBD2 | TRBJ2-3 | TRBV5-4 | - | TGTGCCAGCAGCCGGACTAGCGGGAGGGGACGCACAGATACGCAGTATTTT | CASSRTSGRGRTDTQYF
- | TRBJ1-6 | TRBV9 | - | TGTGCCAGCAGCGTTAGACCTGAGCTATATAATTCACCCCTCCACTTT | CASSVRPELYNSPLHF
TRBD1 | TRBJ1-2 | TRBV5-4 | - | TGTGCCAGCAGCTTGGAGGACAGGGAGGCTAACTATGGCTACACCTTC | CASSLEDREANYGYTF
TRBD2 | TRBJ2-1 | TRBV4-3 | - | TGCGCCAGCAGCCAAAGCGGGAGTGGTTACAATGAGCAGTTCTTC | CASSQSGSGYNEQFF
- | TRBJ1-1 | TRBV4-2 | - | TGTGCCAGCAGCCAAGATTTGCGGGGAGGGAACACTGAAGCTTTCTTT | CASSQDLRGGNTEAFF
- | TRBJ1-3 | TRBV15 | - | TGTGCCACCAGCAGAGCCGTTAGGGTCTACTCTGGAAACACCATATATTTT | CATSRAVRVYSGNTIYF
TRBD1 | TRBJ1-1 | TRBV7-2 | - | TGTGCCAGCAGGCCGTTGACAGGGGACACTGAAGCTTTCTTT | CASRPLTGDTEAFF
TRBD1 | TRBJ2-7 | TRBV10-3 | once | TGTGCCATCAGAGCGGGACAGGGGGCTTGGGAGCAGTACTTC | CAIRAGQGAWEQYF
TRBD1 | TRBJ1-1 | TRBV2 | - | TGTGCCAGCAGCAAAGAGGGGACCCACAGGGGGTTGAACACTGAAGCTTTCTTT | CASSKEGTHRGLNTEAFF
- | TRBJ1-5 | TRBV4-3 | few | TGCGCCAGCAGCCAAGAATGGGCAGTTAGCAATCAGCCCCAGCATTTT | CASSQEWAVSNQPQHF
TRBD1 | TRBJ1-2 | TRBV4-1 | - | TGCGCCAGCAGCCAAGCCGACAGGGTAATCGGTGGCTACACCTTC | CASSQADRVIGGYTF
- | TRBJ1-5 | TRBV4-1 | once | TGCGCCAGCAGCCTGCGGGCCGTGACGGGCAATCAGCCCCAGCATTTT | CASSLRAVTGNQPQHF
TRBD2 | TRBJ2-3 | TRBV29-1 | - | TGCAGCGTCGCGACTAGCGGGACAGATACGCAGTATTTT | CSVATSGTDTQYF
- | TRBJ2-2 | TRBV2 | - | TGTGCCAGGGGGGTTGGAGGGGTAAACACCGGGGAGCTGTTTTTT | CARGVGGVNTGELFF
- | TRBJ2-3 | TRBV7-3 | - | TGTGCCAGCAGCTCCGGCGCGGGACTTTTAAGCACAGATACGCAGTATTTT | CASSSGAGLLSTDTQYF
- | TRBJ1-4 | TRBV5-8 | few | TGTGCCAGCAGCTTGCTTTCAACTAATGAAAAACTGTTTTTT | CASSLLSTNEKLFF
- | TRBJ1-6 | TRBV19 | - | TGTGCCAGCCGCCCCCGGACAGATAATTCACCCCTCCACTTT | CASRPRTDNSPLHF
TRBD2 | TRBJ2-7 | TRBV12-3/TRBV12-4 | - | TGTGCCAGCAGTTTACTAGCGGGGAACGAGCAGTACTTC | CASSLLAGNEQYF
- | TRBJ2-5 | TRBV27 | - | TGTGCCAGCAGTTTCCGCCGACAAGAGACCCAGTACTTC | CASSFRRQETQYF
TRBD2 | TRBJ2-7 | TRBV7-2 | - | TGTGCCAGCAGCTCGCGGGGGGGCCCCTACGAGCAGTACTTC | CASSSRGGPYEQYF
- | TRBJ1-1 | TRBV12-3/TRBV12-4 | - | TGTGCCAGCAGTTTAGGGGTGGTACGAGGAGCTTTCTTT | CASSLGVVRGAFF
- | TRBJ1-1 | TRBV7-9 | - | TGTGCCAGCAGCCATACAGGGCTCGGAGACACTGAAGCTTTCTTT | CASSHTGLGDTEAFF